These 16 T cell receptor beta chains were all obtained from the same sample, sequenced in a study of CD8+ T cells in alopecia areata (dated by TCRdb to 2017 to 2018). The library was obtained by the immunoSEQ multiplex PCR assay. For TCR sequencing, RNA was extracted from every sample and reverse transcribed into cDNA to serve as template. TCRdb took this table from immuneACCESS and kept in-frame rearrangements with V and J called. Such tables lack part of the clones; where checked against another copy, unresolved V genes explain under half of the gap, and the rest is unexplained. Here the sample has around 290,000 clones; roughly 64% occur a single time. The ten biggest clones cover about 1.7% of the sample. The time point label on this specimen signifies: 20 to 30 weeks on oral tofacitinib. This specimen's treatment or condition label, interpreted: oral pan-JAK inhibitor, 5-10 mg twice daily. The specimen comprised CD4+ T cells sorted from blood, sampled at week 24, from a patient treated with tofacitinib. Source of these receptors: a human donor with alopecia areata.

This clone was recorded at least ten times. This chain joins TRBV7-2 and TRBJ1-1; possibly TRBD1 for D (6 bases). The CDR3 consists of 15 residues. Trimming removed 2 bases from V and 1 base from J, with 11 bases in between. Germline lookup yields CDR1 SGHTA and CDR2 FQGNSA. DNA for the CDR3: TGTGCCAGCAGCTTAAATGCAGGGGCGAACACTGAAGCTTTCTTT. It codes for CASSLNAGANTEAFF. The full variable domain, in which reference TRBV7-2 and TRBJ1-1 provide the parts outside the CDR3, is GAGVSQSPSNKVTEKGKDVELRCDPISGHTALYWYRQSLGQGLEFLIYFQGNSAPDKSGLPSDRFSAERTGGSVSTLTIQRTQQEDSAVYLCASSLNAGANTEAFFGQGTRLTVV.

The chain couples TRBV27 to TRBJ1-5; 12 bases are a match to TRBD1. The junction had 6 bases not matched to a gene; V was cut back by 1 base and J by 2 bases. Germline-derived CDR1 and CDR2 are MNHEY and SMNVEV (reference sequence). This CDR3 contains 18 residues. In DNA form, the CDR3 reads TGTGCCAGCAGTTTATACGCCCGGGACAGGGGGCGCAATCAGCCCCAGCATTTT. Translated, it gives CASSLYARDRGRNQPQHF.

The chain recombines TRBV9 with TRBJ1-1; D gene ambiguous. V was pared by 0 bases and J by 1 base, with 7 bases between. Germline V lookup: CDR1 SGDLS, CDR2 YYNGEE. The CDR3 runs to 14 residues. CDR3 nucleotide sequence: TGTGCCAGCAGCGTAGATGTTTCGAACACTGAAGCTTTCTTT. It yields the protein CASSVDVSNTEAFF.

This clone has just a few counts. The V call is TRBV29-1, the J call TRBJ1-4; D is uncertain. Per germline, CDR1 SQVTM and CDR2 ANQGSEA. Deletions cut 3 bases from V and 0 bases from J, with 17 bases between. This CDR3 is built from 17 residues. The CDR3 DNA is TGCAGCGTTGATCTCGCTTCGGGGTTAGCAACTAATGAAAAACTGTTTTTT. Translated, it gives CSVDLASGLATNEKLFF.

V usage is TRBV11-3 and J usage is TRBJ2-7, with unresolved D. Germline lookup yields CDR1 SGHNT and CDR2 YENEEA. With 6 bases removed from V and 8 bases from J, the gap between germline ends came to 2 bases. CDR3 size: 8 residues. CDR3 bases: TGTGCCAGCAGTCAGCAGTACTTC. This translates into CASSQQYF.

The rearrangement uses TRBV30 and TRBJ2-6; D remains unclear. From germline, CDR1 is GTSNPN and CDR2 SVGIG (reference sequence). Trimming shortened V by 2 bases and J by 0 bases, and 8 bases separated the two germline ends. This CDR3 has 15 residues. CDR3 DNA: TGTGCCTGGAGTAGGCCGAGCTCTGGGGCCAACGTCCTGACTTTC. It encodes CAWSRPSSGANVLTF.

V usage is TRBV6-5 and J usage is TRBJ2-3; 12 bases line up with TRBD2. Germline V gives CDR1 MNHEY, CDR2 SVGAGI. Trimming cost V 2 bases and J 1 base; bases outside gene matches: 1. The CDR3 spans 16 residues. In DNA, the CDR3 is TGTGCCAGCAGTTACCGGACTAGCGGGGGCACAGATACGCAGTATTTT. Amino acids: CASSYRTSGGTDTQYF.

The chain uses TRBV5-1 and TRBJ2-3, with D possibly being TRBD2 (5 bases). The V gene lost 0 bases and the J gene lost 4 bases, with 18 bases spanning the gap. Germline CDR1 is SGHRS and CDR2 is YFSETQ. The CDR3 consists of 17 residues. The CDR3: CASSLAGRTRVPDTQYF. CDR3 nucleotide sequence: TGCGCCAGCAGCTTGGCCGGGCGTACGAGGGTCCCAGATACGCAGTATTTT.

The chain joins TRBV2 to TRBJ2-4, with D uncertain. The CDR3 is 15 amino acids. Trimming took 1 base from V and 5 from J, leaving 12 bases between them. CDR1 SNHLY and CDR2 FYNNEI come from the germline V gene. The DNA for the CDR3 is TGTGCCAGCAGTGAAGAATCAGCTTGGGAAAACATTCAGTACTTC. It specifies CASSEESAWENIQYF.

The gene calls are TRBV5-4 and TRBJ2-3, with D perhaps matching TRBD2 (7 bases). There are 15 residues in the CDR3. Germline values: CDR1 SGHNT, CDR2 YYREEE (reference sequence). Trimming shortened V by 4 bases and J by 6 bases, and 18 bases separated the two germline ends. The DNA for the CDR3 is TGTGCCAGCAGCCACCGGGGGGCCCTGCCGGATACGCAGTATTTT. Translated, it gives CASSHRGALPDTQYF. Complete variable domain (other parts from reference TRBV5-4 and TRBJ2-3): ETGVTQSPTHLIKTRGQQVTLRCSSQSGHNTVSWYQQALGQGPQFIFQYYREEENGRGNFPPRFSGLQFPNYSSELNVNALELDDSALYLCASSHRGALPDTQYFGPGTRLTVL.

This clone was found once. The chain links TRBV30 to TRBJ1-5; tentative D call: TRBD1 (5 bases). The V gene's germline CDR1 is GTSNPN and CDR2 SVGIG (reference sequence). CDR3 length: 18 amino acids. V lost 0 bases, J lost 2 bases, and 20 bases lay in between. Written as DNA, the CDR3 is TGTGCCTGGAGTGTACCCCTGGTCGGGGGACGCGGCAATCAGCCCCAGCATTTT. Amino acid sequence: CAWSVPLVGGRGNQPQHF.

The rearrangement joins TRBV28 to TRBJ1-2, with D perhaps TRBD1 (5 bases). CDR1 is MDHEN and CDR2 is SYDVKM in the germline V gene. CDR3 length: 11 amino acids. V shed 7 bases and J shed 9 bases, with 12 bases lying between them. Here the CDR3 reads CASTYRTRYTF. The DNA for the CDR3 is TGTGCCAGCACGTACAGGACCCGCTACACCTTC.

This clone was seen just once. J is TRBJ2-3 and V is TRBV28, with D perhaps TRBD1 (5 bases). The CDR3 sequence is 15 residues long. Germline assignment: CDR1 MDHEN and CDR2 SYDVKM. V gave up 5 bases and J gave up 3 bases, with 15 bases separating them. In DNA, the CDR3 is TGTGCCAGCAGTCCCCAGGGCCTAGGGACAGATACGCAGTATTTT. This codes for CASSPQGLGTDTQYF.

In this sample, this clone turned up once. The V call is TRBV4-1, the J call TRBJ1-5; D not resolved. The CDR3 is 14 residues long. The V gene lost 1 base and the J gene lost 6 bases, with 10 bases spanning the gap. CDR1 is MGHRA, CDR2 YSYEKL, per germline. The CDR3 spells CASSQVGSTQPQHF. CDR3 nucleotides: TGCGCCAGCAGCCAAGTTGGCTCCACTCAGCCCCAGCATTTT.

This chain's CDR3 is CAWRPHRGRETQYF. Here the CDR3 DNA reads TGTGCCTGGAGGCCACACAGAGGTCGGGAGACCCAGTACTTC. V usage is TRBV30 and J usage is TRBJ2-5; D ambiguous. The CDR3 has 14 residues. The V and J ends lost 3 bases and 5 bases respectively, with 16 bases between them. Germline loops: CDR1 GTSNPN, CDR2 SVGIG (reference sequence).

The chain employs TRBV7-2 and TRBJ1-2, with 7 bases matching TRBD1. The CDR3 extends over 14 amino acids. Trimming cost V 5 bases and J 0 bases; bases outside gene matches: 3. Looked up from germline, CDR1 is SGHTA and CDR2 is FQGNSA. The CDR3 here is CASSPGGANYGYTF. The CDR3 region has the DNA TGTGCCAGCAGCCCAGGGGGTGCTAACTATGGCTACACCTTC.